This T cell receptor (beta chain) appears in the sequencing data of a study of identical twins. Trimming removed 0 bases from V and 1 base from J, with 11 bases in between. Germline CDR1 reads KGHDR; CDR2 reads SFDVKD. This CDR3 spans 16 amino acids. Through template switching, a universal primer site was introduced, and the cDNA contained unique molecular identifiers. TCRdb re-derived calls from the 5' RACE reads in MiXCR, one entry per CDR3 protein. The sample yields approximately 530,000 distinct CDR3 sequences, about 22% seen once. Separately, the same data were catalogued under a study of yellow fever vaccine responses in identical twins.

This chain joins TRBV24-1 and TRBJ1-1; possibly TRBD1 for D (5 bases). The origin of this receptor is a woman aged 18 to 35 in good health. The sequenced material came from CD4+ T cells sorted from blood. In DNA, the CDR3 is TGTGCCACCAGTGATTTGCGTGGACAAGGGAACACTGAAGCTTTCTTT. It encodes CATSDLRGQGNTEAFF.